There are a few counts of the clone carrying this T cell receptor beta chain. The CDR3 runs to 15 residues. The V and J ends lost 4 bases and 4 bases respectively, with 17 bases between them. Germline CDR1 and CDR2: MNHEY and SMNVEV (reference sequence). The source of the sample is a study of blood T cell repertoires in COVID-19. For the study at large: Both acute and convalescent COVID-19 samples were obtained from the United States, Italy and Spain. In each case, the material was cDNA or gDNA derived from T cells, B-cell-depleted T cells, or PBMCs.

Clones were read by immunoSEQ multiplex PCR, and TCRdb kept only the in-frame ones, dropping some. The data contain tens of thousands of clones, about nine tenths of them singletons. The sequencing sample was made of peripheral blood. The source of this sequence is a man aged 65 to 79 with acute or convalescent COVID-19. The chain links TRBV27 to TRBJ2-7; D possibly corresponds to TRBD1 (8 bases). The CDR3 sequence is CASSSLDRGGYEQYF. The CDR3 DNA reads TGTGCCAGCAGTTCCCTAGACAGGGGAGGGTACGAGCAGTACTTC.